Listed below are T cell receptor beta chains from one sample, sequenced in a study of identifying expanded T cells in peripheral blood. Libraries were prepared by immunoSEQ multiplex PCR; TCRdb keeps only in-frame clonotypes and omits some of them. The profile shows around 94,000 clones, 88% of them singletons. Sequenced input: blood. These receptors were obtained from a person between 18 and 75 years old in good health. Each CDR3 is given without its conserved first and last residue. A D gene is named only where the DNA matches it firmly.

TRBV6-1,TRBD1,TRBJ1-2,ASDRQGTYGYT
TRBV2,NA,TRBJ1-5,ASSVGSGPQPQH
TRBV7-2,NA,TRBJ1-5,ASSFYRDQPQH
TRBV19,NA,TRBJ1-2,ASSIWQNNYGYT
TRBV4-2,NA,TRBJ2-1,ASSQVGVGNEQF
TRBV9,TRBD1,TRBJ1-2,ASSAQGQDGYT
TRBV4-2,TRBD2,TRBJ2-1,ASSQASLSGGGHEQF
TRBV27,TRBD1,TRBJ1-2,ASSLSSALTGGRGYT
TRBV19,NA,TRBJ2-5,ASSIMFEETQY
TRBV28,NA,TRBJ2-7,ASTTGHATYEQY
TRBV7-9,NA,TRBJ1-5,ASSSTGGGINQPQH
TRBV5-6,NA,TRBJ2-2,ASSSWTYTGELF
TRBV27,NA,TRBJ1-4,ASSYRVPNEKLF
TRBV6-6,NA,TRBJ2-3,ASSPTGTQTDTQY
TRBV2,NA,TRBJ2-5,ASSVSQWAETQY
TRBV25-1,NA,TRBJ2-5,ASAGGETQY
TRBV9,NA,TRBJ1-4,AQVPLANEKLF
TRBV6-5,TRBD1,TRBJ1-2,ASSYSRQGAKGYT
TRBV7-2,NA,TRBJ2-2,ASSLAGGIGELF
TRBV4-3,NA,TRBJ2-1,ASSQKSGGPGWDEQF
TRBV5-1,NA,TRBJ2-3,ASSLGREAGTDTQY
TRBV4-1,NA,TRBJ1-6,ASSQEKQASSSYNSPLH
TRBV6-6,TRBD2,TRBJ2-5,ASSSRTSGGQETQY
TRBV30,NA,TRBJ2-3,AMEGRGYSDTQY
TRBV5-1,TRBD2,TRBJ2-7,ASSPRLAGAYEQY
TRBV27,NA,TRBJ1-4,ASSSYGTATNEKLF
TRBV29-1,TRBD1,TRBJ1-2,SGQGNRNGYT
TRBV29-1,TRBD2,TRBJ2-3,SVENPSGRRDTQY
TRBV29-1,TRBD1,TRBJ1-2,SVVGDRVDLYT
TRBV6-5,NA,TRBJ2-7,ASSFADYEQY
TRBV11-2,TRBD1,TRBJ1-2,ASSLGRGINYGYT
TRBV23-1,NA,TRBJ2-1,ASSQLTCRDSYNEQF
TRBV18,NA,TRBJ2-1,ASSPLLELKYNEQF
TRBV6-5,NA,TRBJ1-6,ASSYSKRRINSPLH
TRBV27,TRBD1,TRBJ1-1,ASRPSRDRTVNTEAF
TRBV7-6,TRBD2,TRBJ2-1,ASSPRTSGKYNEQF
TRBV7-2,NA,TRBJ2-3,ASSMKGTQLSTDTQY
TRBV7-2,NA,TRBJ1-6,ASSLAPGHGGNSPLH
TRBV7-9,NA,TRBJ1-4,ASSLGGANEKLF
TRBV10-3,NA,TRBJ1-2,AISELDTANYGYT
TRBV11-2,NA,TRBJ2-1,ASSLDGTGWGEQF
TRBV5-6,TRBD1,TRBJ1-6,ASSTSGTGSSPLH
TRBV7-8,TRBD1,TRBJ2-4,ASSLALDRRLAKNIQY
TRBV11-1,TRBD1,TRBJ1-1,ASSLEGDSEAF
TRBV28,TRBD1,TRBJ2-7,ASSPPGQGAYEQY
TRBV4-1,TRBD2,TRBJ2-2,ASSQDSSGGTGELF